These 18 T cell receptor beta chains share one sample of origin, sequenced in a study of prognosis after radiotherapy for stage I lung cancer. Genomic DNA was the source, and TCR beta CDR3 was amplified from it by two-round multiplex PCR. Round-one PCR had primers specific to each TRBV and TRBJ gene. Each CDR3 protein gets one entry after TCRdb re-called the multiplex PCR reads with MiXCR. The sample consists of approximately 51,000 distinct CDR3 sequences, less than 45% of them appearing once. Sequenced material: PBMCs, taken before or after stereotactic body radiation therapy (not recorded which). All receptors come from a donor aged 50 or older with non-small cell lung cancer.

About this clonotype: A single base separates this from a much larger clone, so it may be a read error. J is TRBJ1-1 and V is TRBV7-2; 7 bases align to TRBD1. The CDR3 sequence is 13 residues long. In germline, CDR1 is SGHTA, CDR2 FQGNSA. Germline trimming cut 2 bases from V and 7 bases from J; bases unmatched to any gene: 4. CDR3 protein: CASSLSWTGEAFF. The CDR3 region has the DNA TGTGCCAGCAGCTTATCGTGGACAGGTGAAGCTTTCTTT. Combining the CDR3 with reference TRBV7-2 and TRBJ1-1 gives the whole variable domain GAGVSQSPSNKVTEKGKDVELRCDPISGHTALYWYRQSLGQGLEFLIYFQGNSAPDKSGLPSDRFSAERTGGSVSTLTIQRTQQEDSAVYLCASSLSWTGEAFFGQGTRLTVV.

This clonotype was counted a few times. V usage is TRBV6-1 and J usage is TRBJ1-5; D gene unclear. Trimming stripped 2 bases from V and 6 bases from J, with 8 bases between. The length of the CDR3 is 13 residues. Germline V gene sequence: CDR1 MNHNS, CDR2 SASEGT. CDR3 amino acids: CASSERQSQPQHF. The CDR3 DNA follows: TGTGCCAGCAGTGAACGGCAAAGTCAGCCCCAGCATTTT.

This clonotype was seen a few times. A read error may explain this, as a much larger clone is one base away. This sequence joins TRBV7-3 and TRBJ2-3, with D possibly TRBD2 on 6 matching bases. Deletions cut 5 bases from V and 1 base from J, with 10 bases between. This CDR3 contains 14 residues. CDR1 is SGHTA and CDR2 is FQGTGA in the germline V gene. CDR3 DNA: TGTGCCAGCAGCCCGGAGGGTTGCACAGATACGCAGTATTTT. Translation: CASSPEGCTDTQYF.

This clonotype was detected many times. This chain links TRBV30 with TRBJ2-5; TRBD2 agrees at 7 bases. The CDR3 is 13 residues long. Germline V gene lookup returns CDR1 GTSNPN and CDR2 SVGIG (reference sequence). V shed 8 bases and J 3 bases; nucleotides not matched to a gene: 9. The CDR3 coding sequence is TGTGCCGGGCATGGGGGGGGAGAAGAGACCCAGTACTTC. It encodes CAGHGGGEETQYF.

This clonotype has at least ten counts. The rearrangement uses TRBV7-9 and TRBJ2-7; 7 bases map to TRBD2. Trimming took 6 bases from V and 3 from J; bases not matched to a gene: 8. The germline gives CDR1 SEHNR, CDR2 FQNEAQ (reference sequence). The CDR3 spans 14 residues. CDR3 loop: CASSQAGINYEQYF. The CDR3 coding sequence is TGTGCCAGCAGTCAAGCGGGAATTAACTACGAGCAGTACTTC.

In DNA form, the CDR3 reads TGTGCCAGTAGTATGGGTCTGGGGGCTGGAAACACCATATATTTT. The encoded protein is CASSMGLGAGNTIYF. The V call is TRBV19, the J call TRBJ1-3, with a tentative D call TRBD1 (5 bases). Germline assignment: CDR1 LNHDA and CDR2 SQIVND (reference sequence). CDR3 length equals 15 residues. V lost 3 bases and J lost 2, with 11 bases in between. The full variable domain, completed using reference TRBV19 and TRBJ1-3, is DGGITQSPKYLFRKEGQNVTLSCEQNLNHDAMYWYRQDPGQGLRLIYYSQIVNDFQKGDIAEGYSVSREKKESFPLTVTSAQKNPTAFYLCASSMGLGAGNTIYFGEGSWLTVV.

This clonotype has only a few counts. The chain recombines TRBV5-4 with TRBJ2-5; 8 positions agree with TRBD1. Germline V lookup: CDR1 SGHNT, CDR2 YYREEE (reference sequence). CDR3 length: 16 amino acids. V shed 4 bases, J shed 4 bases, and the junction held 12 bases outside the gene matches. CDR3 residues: CASSRQTGDRGETQYF. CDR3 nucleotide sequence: TGTGCCAGCAGCCGACAGACAGGGGATAGGGGAGAGACCCAGTACTTC.

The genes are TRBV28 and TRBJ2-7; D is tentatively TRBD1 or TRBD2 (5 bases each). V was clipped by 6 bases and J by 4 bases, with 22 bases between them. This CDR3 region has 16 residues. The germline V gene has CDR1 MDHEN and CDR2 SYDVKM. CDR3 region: CASSLNTGPSNYEQYF. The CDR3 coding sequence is TGTGCCAGCAGCCTTAACACGGGACCATCTAATTACGAGCAGTACTTC. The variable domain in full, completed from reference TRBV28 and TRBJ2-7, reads DVKVTQSSRYLVKRTGEKVFLECVQDMDHENMFWYRQDPGLGLRLIYFSYDVKMKEKGDIPEGYSVSREKKERFSLILESASTNQTSMYLCASSLNTGPSNYEQYFGPGTRLTVT.

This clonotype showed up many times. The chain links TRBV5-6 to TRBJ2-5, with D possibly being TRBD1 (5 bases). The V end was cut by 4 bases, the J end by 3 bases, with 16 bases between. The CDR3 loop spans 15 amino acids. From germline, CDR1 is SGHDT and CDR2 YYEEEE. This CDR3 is CASSPIGRAEETQYF. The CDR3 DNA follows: TGTGCCAGCAGCCCTATCGGCAGGGCTGAAGAGACCCAGTACTTC.

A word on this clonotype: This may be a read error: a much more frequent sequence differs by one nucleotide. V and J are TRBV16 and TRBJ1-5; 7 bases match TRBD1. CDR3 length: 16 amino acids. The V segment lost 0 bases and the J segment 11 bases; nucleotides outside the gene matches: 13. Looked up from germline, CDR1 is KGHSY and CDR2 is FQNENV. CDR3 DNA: TGTGCCAGCAGCCAATCTAGGGACAGAGCTGTTGGGACCCAGCATTTT. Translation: CASSQSRDRAVGTQHF.

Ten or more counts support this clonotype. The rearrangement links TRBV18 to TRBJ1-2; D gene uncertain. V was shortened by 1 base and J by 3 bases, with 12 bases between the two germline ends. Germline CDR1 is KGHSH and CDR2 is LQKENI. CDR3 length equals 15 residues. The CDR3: CASSPRGIQDYGYTF. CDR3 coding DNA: TGTGCCAGCTCACCACGAGGGATTCAGGACTATGGCTACACCTTC.

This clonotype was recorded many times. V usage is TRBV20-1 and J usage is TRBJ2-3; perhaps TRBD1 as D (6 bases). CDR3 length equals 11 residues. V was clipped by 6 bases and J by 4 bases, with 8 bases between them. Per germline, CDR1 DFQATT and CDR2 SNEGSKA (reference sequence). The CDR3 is CSARQADTQYF. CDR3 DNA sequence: TGCAGTGCCCGACAGGCAGATACGCAGTATTTT.

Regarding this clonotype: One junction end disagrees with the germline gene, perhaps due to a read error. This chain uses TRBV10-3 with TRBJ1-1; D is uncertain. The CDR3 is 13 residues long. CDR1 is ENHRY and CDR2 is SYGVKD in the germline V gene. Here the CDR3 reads CAISPTGNNEALF. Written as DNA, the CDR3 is TGTGCCATCAGCCCCACGGGGAACAATGAAGCTTTATTT.

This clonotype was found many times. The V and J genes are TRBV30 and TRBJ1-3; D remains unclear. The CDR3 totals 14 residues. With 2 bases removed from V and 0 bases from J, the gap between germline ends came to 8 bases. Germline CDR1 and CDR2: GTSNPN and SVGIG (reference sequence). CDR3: CAWSSGNSGNTIYF. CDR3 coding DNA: TGTGCCTGGAGTTCCGGGAACTCTGGAAACACCATATATTTT.

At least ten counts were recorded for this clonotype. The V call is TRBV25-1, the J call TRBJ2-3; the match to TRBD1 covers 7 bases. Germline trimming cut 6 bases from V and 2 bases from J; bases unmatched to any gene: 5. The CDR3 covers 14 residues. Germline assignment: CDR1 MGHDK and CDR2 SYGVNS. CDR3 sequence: CASRQGLVTDTQYF. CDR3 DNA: TGTGCCAGCAGACAGGGGCTCGTCACAGATACGCAGTATTTT.

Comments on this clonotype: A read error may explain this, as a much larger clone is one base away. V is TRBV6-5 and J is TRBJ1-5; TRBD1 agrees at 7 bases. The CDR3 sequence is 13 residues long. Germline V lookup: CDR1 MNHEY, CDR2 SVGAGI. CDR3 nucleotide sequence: TGTGCCAGCAGTTACCAGAGGGGACAGCCCCATCATTTT. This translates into CASSYQRGQPHHF.

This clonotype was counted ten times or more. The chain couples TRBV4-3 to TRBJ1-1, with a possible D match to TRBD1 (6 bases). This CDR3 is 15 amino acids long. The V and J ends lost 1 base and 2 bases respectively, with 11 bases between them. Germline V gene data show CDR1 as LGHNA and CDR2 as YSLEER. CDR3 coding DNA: TGCGCCAGCAGCCAAGGGCTACAGGGTAACACTGAAGCTTTCTTT. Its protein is CASSQGLQGNTEAFF.

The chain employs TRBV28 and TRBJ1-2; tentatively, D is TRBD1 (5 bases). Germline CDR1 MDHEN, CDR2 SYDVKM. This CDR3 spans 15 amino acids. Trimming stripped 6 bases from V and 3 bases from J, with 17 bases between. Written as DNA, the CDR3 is TGTGCCAGCAGCCGAACCGGTGTGGGGGACTATGGCTACACCTTC. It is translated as CASSRTGVGDYGYTF.